This TCR beta chain was documented in a study of T cell responses to AZD1222 COVID-19 vaccine. The wider study: Second-dose timings of about 4 or about 12 weeks were pooled.

The repertoire was sequenced with immunoSEQ multiplex PCR; TCRdb's copy has only in-frame clones and lacks some. The table records approximately 150,000 clones, 85% to 95% of them present only once. Study results and limitations: Two AZD1222 administrations were followed by greater Spike-specific TCR breadth and depth. Reports say nearly half of spike-specific TCRs go after unmutated variant regions.

On this clone: Its antigen is unknown.

V dropped 1 base and J dropped 4 bases, with 13 bases sitting between them. CDR3 length: 15 amino acids. Germline values: CDR1 MNHEY, CDR2 SVGAGI. The specimen comprised peripheral blood, sampled on day 0 of AZD1222 vaccination. This TCR derives from an adult in good health. This sequence joins TRBV6-5 and TRBJ1-1; D call uncertain. Written as DNA, the CDR3 is TGTGCCAGCAGTTACTGGATAACGGGTGGCACTGAAGCTTTCTTT. Translated: CASSYWITGGTEAFF.